This T cell receptor beta chain was sequenced during a study of cytomegalovirus exposure and HLA in healthy donors. Study outcomes and limitations: In vitro work confirmed that a few CMV-associated chains recognize CMV antigens. TRBV6-2, TRBV6-3 and some other V segments were unresolvable in 87-base-pair reads. Reportedly, diagnosis of cytomegalovirus status by the classifier showed high specificity and sensitivity. A likely sequencing artifact accounted for one observed cluster of highly shared sequence variants.

60 Vbeta and 13 Jbeta primers were used in PCR. TCRdb's table, derived via immunoSEQ multiplex PCR, lists solely in-frame clones and lacks some. The table has about 91,000 clones, 86% seen once. With respect to this clone: As yet, its antigen is unknown.

The CDR3 totals 15 residues. Germline CDR1 is SGHVS and CDR2 is FQNEAQ. V was pared by 5 bases and J by 5 bases, with 11 bases of the junction left unmatched. The rearrangement joins TRBV7-8 to TRBJ1-2, with 7 bases fitting TRBD1. The sample taken for sequencing was PBMCs. The source of this sequence is a young man in good health and CMV-seropositive. CDR3 nucleotide sequence: TGTGCCAGCAGCACCCGCCGGGACAGTATGTATGGCTACACCTTC. This gives the protein CASSTRRDSMYGYTF.